The 14 T cell receptor beta chains in this list originate from one sample, sequenced in a study of T cell responses to AZD1222 COVID-19 vaccine. Clones were sequenced by immunoSEQ multiplex PCR, and TCRdb holds only the in-frame ones, with some missing. This sample has more than 85,000 clones, with around 93% found just once. The sequencing here drew on peripheral blood, taken on day 0 of AZD1222 vaccination. All receptors come from an adult in good health.

This clone has a single count. The chain combines TRBV13 with TRBJ2-5; tentatively, D is TRBD1 (6 bases). Germline V gene lookup returns CDR1 PRHDT and CDR2 FYEKMQ (reference sequence). CDR3 length equals 15 residues. Trimming removed 3 bases from V and 4 bases from J, with 15 bases in between. The CDR3 bases are TGTGCCAGCAGCTTTCGTATGGGGGCGATAGAGACCCAGTACTTC. It codes for CASSFRMGAIETQYF.

The chain employs TRBV30 and TRBJ1-5; D may be TRBD1 (6 bases). Germline V gene lookup returns CDR1 GTSNPN and CDR2 SVGIG (reference sequence). Trimming pared 7 bases from V and 3 bases from J, leaving 10 bases between. The CDR3 sequence is 12 residues long. The CDR3 DNA follows: TGTGCCTTTACAGGGACCAATCAGCCCCAGCATTTT. Translated: CAFTGTNQPQHF.

The rearrangement joins TRBV28 to TRBJ1-5; possible D gene TRBD1, 5 bases. CDR1 is MDHEN and CDR2 is SYDVKM in the germline V gene. V gave up 3 bases and J gave up 2 bases, with 8 bases separating them. The CDR3 is 14 residues long. CDR3 coding DNA: TGTGCCAGCAGTTTCTTAGGGGGCAATCAGCCCCAGCATTTT. It specifies CASSFLGGNQPQHF. The whole variable domain, remainder taken from reference TRBV28 and TRBJ1-5, is DVKVTQSSRYLVKRTGEKVFLECVQDMDHENMFWYRQDPGLGLRLIYFSYDVKMKEKGDIPEGYSVSREKKERFSLILESASTNQTSMYLCASSFLGGNQPQHFGDGTRLSIL.

This CDR3 reads CASSFRQGGHTEAFF. DNA for the CDR3: TGTGCCAGCAGCTTTAGACAGGGGGGTCACACTGAAGCTTTCTTT. The V and J genes are TRBV7-9 and TRBJ1-1; 9 bases agree with TRBD1. Looked up from germline, CDR1 is SEHNR and CDR2 is FQNEAQ (reference sequence). The CDR3 loop spans 15 amino acids. The ends lost 3 bases at V and 3 bases at J; junction bases unmatched: 5.

The chain links TRBV27 to TRBJ1-1; weak D call: TRBD1 (5 bases). The CDR3 has 16 residues. Deletions cut 1 base from V and 0 bases from J, with 12 bases between. Germline CDR1 MNHEY, CDR2 SMNVEV (reference sequence). CDR3 in DNA: TGTGCCAGCAGTTTATTAAAGGGACTTATGAACACTGAAGCTTTCTTT. Translated: CASSLLKGLMNTEAFF.

V is TRBV7-2 and J is TRBJ2-5; 10 nucleotides line up with TRBD1. J lost 3 bases, V lost 2 bases, and 3 bases had no gene match. Germline-derived CDR1 and CDR2 are SGHTA and FQGNSA. CDR3 length: 15 residues. The CDR3 is CASSLYGTGEETQYF. DNA of the CDR3: TGTGCCAGCAGCTTATACGGGACAGGGGAAGAGACCCAGTACTTC.

V usage is TRBV6-5 and J usage is TRBJ1-1, with D perhaps TRBD1 (6 bases). Germline V gives CDR1 MNHEY, CDR2 SVGAGI. The CDR3 extends over 14 amino acids. Trimming cost V 7 bases and J 3 bases, with 15 bases left between them. CDR3 sequence (DNA): TGTGCCAGCAAAAGGACAGTAACGGACACTGAAGCTTTCTTT. Its translation: CASKRTVTDTEAFF.

The chain has TRBV4-3 and TRBJ1-6; D is ambiguous. Germline V CDR1 and CDR2: LGHNA, YSLEER. The CDR3 is 16 residues long. V lost 1 base to trimming and J lost 0 bases, with 7 bases between them. The DNA of the CDR3 is TGCGCCAGCAGCCAAGCCATCAGCTCCTATAATTCACCCCTCCACTTT. Amino acid sequence: CASSQAISSYNSPLHF.

The rearrangement joins TRBV18 to TRBJ1-6, with D possibly TRBD1 on 6 matching bases. This CDR3 has 16 residues. Germline assignment: CDR1 KGHSH and CDR2 LQKENI. V was clipped by 3 bases and J by 10 bases, with 19 bases between them. DNA of the CDR3: TGTGCCAGCTCACCGCGCGTCGTGGCAGGGGACTCACCCCTCCACTTT. Amino acids: CASSPRVVAGDSPLHF.

The chain recombines TRBV2 with TRBJ1-1; 7 bases align to TRBD1. CDR3 length: 15 residues. J gave up 1 base and V 2 bases, and 4 bases lay outside the gene matches. Germline values: CDR1 SNHLY, CDR2 FYNNEI. The CDR3 coding sequence is TGTGCCAGCAGTGAAAAGGGACAGCCGAACACTGAAGCTTTCTTT. This codes for CASSEKGQPNTEAFF.

This rearrangement joins TRBV5-4 to TRBJ1-6; no reliable D call. Germline loops: CDR1 SGHNT, CDR2 YYREEE (reference sequence). V was trimmed by 0 bases and J by 6 bases, leaving 16 bases between them. CDR3 length: 17 residues. The CDR3 protein is CASSLDRTARVNSPLHF. The CDR3 DNA is TGTGCCAGCAGCTTGGATAGGACGGCCCGTGTTAATTCACCCCTCCACTTT.

This chain uses TRBV4-2 with TRBJ2-5, with 11 bases lining up with TRBD2. This CDR3 has 16 amino acids. CDR1 is LGHNA, CDR2 YNFKEQ, per germline. Unmatched junction bases numbered 5, after V lost 0 bases and J lost 5 bases. Here the CDR3 DNA reads TGTGCCAGCAGCCAAGATCTAGCGGGGGGTCTCGAGACCCAGTACTTC. Protein sequence: CASSQDLAGGLETQYF.

This chain connects TRBV18 to TRBJ1-1; TRBD1 matches at 11 bases. This CDR3 has 16 residues. Germline loops: CDR1 KGHSH, CDR2 LQKENI. V was clipped by 4 bases and J by 4 bases; unmatched bases: 8. The CDR3 nucleotides are TGTGCCAGCTCACTGCCGGGACAGGGGGTTCGCACTGAAGCTTTCTTT. Amino acids: CASSLPGQGVRTEAFF.

This chain joins TRBV28 and TRBJ1-2; 7 bases agree with TRBD1. The junction had 5 bases not matched to a gene; V was cut back by 2 bases and J by 5 bases. Germline values: CDR1 MDHEN, CDR2 SYDVKM. CDR3 size: 14 residues. The CDR3 DNA sequence: TGTGCCAGCAGTTTAACAGGGGCCCTGTATGGCTACACCTTC. The encoded protein is CASSLTGALYGYTF.